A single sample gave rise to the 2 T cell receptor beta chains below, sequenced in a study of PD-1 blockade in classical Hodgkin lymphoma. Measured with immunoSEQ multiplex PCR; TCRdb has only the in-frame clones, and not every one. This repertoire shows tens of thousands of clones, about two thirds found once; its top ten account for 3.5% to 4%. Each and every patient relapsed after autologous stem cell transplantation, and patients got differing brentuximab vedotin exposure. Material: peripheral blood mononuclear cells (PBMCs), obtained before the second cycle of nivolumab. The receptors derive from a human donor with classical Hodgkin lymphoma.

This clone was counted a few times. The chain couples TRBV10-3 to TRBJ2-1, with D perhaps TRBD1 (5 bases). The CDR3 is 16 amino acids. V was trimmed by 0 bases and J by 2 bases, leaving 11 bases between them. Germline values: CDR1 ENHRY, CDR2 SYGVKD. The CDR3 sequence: CAISESLTAPYNEQFF. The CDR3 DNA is TGTGCCATCAGTGAGTCGCTGACAGCCCCCTACAATGAGCAGTTCTTC.

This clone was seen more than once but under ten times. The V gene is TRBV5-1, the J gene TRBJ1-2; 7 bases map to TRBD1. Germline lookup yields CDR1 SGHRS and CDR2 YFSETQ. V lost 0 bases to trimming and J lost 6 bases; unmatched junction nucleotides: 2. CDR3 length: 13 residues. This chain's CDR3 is CASSLEGADGYTF. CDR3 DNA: TGCGCCAGCAGCTTGGAGGGGGCCGATGGCTACACCTTC.